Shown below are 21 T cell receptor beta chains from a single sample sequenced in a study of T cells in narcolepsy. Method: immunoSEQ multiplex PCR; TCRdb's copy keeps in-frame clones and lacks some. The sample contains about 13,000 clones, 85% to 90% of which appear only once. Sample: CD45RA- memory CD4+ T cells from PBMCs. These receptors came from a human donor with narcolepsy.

The CDR3 sequence: CASRGQASSGNTIYF. Here the CDR3 DNA reads TGTGCCAGCAGGGGACAGGCTAGCTCTGGAAACACCATATATTTT. This chain joins TRBV6-5 and TRBJ1-3, with 8 bases aligning to TRBD1. V shed 6 bases and J 0 bases; nucleotides not matched to a gene: 4. The CDR3 length is 15 residues. Per the germline V gene, CDR1 is MNHEY and CDR2 is SVGAGI.

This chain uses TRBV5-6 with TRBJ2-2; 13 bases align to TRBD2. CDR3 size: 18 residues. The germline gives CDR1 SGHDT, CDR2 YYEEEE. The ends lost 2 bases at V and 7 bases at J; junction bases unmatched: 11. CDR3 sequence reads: CASSLFGGLAGEGGELFF. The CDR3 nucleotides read TGTGCCAGCAGCTTATTTGGCGGACTAGCGGGAGAGGGCGGGGAGCTGTTTTTT.

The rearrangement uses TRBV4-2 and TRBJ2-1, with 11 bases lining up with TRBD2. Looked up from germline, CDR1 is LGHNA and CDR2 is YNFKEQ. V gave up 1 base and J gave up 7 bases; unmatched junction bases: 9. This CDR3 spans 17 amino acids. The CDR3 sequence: CASSQVLAGDKGNEQFF. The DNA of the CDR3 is TGTGCCAGCAGCCAAGTACTAGCGGGGGATAAGGGGAATGAGCAGTTCTTC.

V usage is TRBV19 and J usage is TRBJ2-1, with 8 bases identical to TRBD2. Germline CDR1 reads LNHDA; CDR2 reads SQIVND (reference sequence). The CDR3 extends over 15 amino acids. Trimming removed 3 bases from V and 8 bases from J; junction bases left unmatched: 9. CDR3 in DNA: TGTGCCAGTAGTATTAAGCGGGAGACGGGGTATGAGCAGTTCTTC. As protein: CASSIKRETGYEQFF.

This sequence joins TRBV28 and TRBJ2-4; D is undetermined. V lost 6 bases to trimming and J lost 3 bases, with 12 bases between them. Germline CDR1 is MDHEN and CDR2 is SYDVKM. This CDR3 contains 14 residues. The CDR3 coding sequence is TGTGCCAGCAGGAGAGATCCCGGCAAAAACATTCAGTACTTC. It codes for CASRRDPGKNIQYF.

CDR3 bases: TGTGCCTGGAGTGGACGACAGTTCTCTGGAAACACCATATATTTT. Its protein is CAWSGRQFSGNTIYF. The chain recombines TRBV30 with TRBJ1-3, with D possibly TRBD1 on 5 matching bases. The germline CDR1 and CDR2 sequences are GTSNPN and SVGIG (reference sequence). V was trimmed by 1 base and J by 0 bases, leaving 10 bases between them. This CDR3 comprises 15 residues. The full variable domain, its missing parts supplied by reference TRBV30 and TRBJ1-3, is SQTIHQWPATLVQPVGSPLSLECTVEGTSNPNLYWYRQAAGRGLQLLFYSVGIGQISSEVPQNLSASRPQDRQFILSSKKLLLSDSGFYLCAWSGRQFSGNTIYFGEGSWLTVV.

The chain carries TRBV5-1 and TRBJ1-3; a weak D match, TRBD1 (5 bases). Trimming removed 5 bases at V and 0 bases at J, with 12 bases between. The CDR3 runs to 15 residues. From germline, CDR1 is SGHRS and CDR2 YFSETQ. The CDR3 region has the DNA TGCGCCAGCAGTAAGCGGGGGGGCTCTGGAAACACCATATATTTT. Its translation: CASSKRGGSGNTIYF. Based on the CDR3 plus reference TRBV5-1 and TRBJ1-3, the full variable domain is KAGVTQTPRYLIKTRGQQVTLSCSPISGHRSVSWYQQTPGQGLQFLFEYFSETQRNKGNFPGRFSGRQFSNSRSEMNVSTLELGDSALYLCASSKRGGSGNTIYFGEGSWLTVV.

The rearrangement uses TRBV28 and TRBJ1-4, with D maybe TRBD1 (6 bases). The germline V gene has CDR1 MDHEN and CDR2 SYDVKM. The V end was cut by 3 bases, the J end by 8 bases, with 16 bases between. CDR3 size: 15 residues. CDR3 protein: CASSFHRVSGEKLFF. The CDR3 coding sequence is TGTGCCAGCAGTTTCCACAGGGTTTCTGGGGAAAAACTGTTTTTT.

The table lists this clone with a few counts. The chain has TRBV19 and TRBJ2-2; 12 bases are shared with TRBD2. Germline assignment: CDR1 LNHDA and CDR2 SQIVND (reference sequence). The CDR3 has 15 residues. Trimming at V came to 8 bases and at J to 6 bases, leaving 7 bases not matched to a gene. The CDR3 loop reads CASFQASGRAGELFF. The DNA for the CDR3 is TGTGCCAGTTTCCAGGCTAGCGGGAGGGCCGGGGAGCTGTTTTTT.

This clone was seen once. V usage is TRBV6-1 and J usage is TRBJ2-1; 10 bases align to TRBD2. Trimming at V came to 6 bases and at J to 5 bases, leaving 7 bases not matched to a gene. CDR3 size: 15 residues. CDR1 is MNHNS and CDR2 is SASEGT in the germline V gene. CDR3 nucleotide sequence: TGTGCCAGCAGACCCGGACTAGCGGATAACAATGAGCAGTTCTTC. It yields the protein CASRPGLADNNEQFF.

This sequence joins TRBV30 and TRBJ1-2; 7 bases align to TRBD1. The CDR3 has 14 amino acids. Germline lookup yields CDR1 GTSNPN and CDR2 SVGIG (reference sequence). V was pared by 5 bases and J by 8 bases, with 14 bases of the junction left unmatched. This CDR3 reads CAWVDGRGSRGYTF. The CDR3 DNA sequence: TGTGCCTGGGTGGATGGCAGGGGGTCTCGGGGCTACACCTTC.

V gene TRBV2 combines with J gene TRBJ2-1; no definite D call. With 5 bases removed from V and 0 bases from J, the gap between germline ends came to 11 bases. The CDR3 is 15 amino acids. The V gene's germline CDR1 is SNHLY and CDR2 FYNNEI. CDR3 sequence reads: CASSLGASSYNEQFF. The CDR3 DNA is TGTGCCAGCAGTCTCGGTGCGAGCTCCTACAATGAGCAGTTCTTC.

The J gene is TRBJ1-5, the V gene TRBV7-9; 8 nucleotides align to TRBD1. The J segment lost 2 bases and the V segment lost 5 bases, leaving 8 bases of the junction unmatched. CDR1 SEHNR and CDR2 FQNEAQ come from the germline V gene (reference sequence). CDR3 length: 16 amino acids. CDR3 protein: CASSLWTGTGNQPQHF. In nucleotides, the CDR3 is TGTGCCAGCAGCCTATGGACAGGGACCGGCAATCAGCCCCAGCATTTT.

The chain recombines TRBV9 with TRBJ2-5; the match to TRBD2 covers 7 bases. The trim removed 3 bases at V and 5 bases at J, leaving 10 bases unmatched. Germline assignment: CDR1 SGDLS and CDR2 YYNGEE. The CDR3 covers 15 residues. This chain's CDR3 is CASSELAINRETQYF. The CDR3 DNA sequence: TGTGCCAGCAGCGAACTAGCGATTAATCGGGAGACCCAGTACTTC.

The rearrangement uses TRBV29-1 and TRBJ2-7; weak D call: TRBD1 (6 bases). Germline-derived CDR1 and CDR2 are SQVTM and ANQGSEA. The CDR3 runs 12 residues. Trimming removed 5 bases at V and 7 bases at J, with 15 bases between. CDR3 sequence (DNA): TGCAGCGTTTCGGTTATACAGGGAGAGCAGTACTTC. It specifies CSVSVIQGEQYF.

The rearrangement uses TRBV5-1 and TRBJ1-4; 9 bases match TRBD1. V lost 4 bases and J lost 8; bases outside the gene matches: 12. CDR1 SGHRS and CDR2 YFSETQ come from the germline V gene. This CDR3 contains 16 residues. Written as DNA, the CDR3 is TGCGCCAGCAGCCTGGGGACAGGGCAGCGGTCGGAAAAACTGTTTTTT. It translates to CASSLGTGQRSEKLFF.

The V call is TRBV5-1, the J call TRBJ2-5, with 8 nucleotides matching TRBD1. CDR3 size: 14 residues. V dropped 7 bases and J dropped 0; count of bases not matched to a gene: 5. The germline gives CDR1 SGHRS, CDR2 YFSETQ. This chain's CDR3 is CASGTGFNQETQYF. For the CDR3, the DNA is TGCGCCAGCGGGACAGGCTTTAACCAAGAGACCCAGTACTTC. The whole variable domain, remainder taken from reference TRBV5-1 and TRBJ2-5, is KAGVTQTPRYLIKTRGQQVTLSCSPISGHRSVSWYQQTPGQGLQFLFEYFSETQRNKGNFPGRFSGRQFSNSRSEMNVSTLELGDSALYLCASGTGFNQETQYFGPGTRLLVL.

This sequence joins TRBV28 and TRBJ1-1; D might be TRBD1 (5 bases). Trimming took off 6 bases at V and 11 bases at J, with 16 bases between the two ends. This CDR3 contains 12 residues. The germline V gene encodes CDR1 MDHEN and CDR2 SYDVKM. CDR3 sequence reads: CASRGIQDMAFF. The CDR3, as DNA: TGTGCCAGCAGGGGAATCCAGGACATGGCTTTCTTT.

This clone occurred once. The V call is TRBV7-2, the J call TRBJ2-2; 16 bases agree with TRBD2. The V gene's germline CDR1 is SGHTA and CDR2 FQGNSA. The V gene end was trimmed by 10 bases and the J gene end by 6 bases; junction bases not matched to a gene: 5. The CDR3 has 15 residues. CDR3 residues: CATGTSGREAGELFF. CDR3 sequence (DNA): TGTGCCACAGGGACTAGCGGGAGGGAGGCCGGGGAGCTGTTTTTT.

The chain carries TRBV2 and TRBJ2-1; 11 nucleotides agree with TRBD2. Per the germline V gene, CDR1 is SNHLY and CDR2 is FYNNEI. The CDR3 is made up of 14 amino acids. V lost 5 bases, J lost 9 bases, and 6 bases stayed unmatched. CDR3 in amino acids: CASSITSGSTEQFF. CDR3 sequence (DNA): TGTGCCAGCAGTATAACTAGCGGGAGTACTGAGCAGTTCTTC.

In nucleotides, the CDR3 is TGTGCCAGCAGCCATGGTCTAGCGGGAGTCTCCTACGAGCAGTACTTC. It specifies CASSHGLAGVSYEQYF. The chain uses TRBV14 and TRBJ2-7; 10 positions match TRBD2. J was trimmed by 0 bases and V by 3 bases; bases with no gene match: 5. The CDR3 is made up of 16 amino acids. Germline V gives CDR1 SGHDN, CDR2 FVKESK.